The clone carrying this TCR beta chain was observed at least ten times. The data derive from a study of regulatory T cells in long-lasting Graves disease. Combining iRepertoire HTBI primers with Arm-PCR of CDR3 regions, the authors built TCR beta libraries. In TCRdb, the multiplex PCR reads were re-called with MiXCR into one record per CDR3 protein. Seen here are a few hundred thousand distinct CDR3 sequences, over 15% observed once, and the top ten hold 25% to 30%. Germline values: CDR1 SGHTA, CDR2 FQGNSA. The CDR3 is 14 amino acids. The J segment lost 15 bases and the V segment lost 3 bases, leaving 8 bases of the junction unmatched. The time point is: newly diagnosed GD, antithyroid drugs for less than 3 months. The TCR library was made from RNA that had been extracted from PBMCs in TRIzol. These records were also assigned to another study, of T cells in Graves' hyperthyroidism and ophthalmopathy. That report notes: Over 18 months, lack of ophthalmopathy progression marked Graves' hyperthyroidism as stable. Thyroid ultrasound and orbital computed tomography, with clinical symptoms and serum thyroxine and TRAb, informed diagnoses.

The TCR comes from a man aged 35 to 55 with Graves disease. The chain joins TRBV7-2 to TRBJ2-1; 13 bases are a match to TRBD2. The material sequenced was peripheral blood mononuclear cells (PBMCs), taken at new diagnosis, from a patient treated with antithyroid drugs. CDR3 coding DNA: TGTGCCAGCAGCTTGCAAGGGACTAGCGGGACTTCGTTCTTC. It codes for CASSLQGTSGTSFF.